Shown below are 19 T cell receptor beta chains from a single sample sequenced in a study of identical twins. One entry per CDR3 protein, called by TCRdb with MiXCR from the 5' RACE reads. This sample has around 650,000 distinct CDR3 sequences; about 7.1% occur once, and the top ten carry 1.6%. These data also featured in a second study, about yellow fever vaccine responses in identical twins.

Sequenced: PBMCs. These receptors were collected from a young woman in good health.

The CDR3 loop reads CASSVTDPSGRPVGDEQFF. For the CDR3, the DNA is TGTGCCAGCAGCGTCACCGACCCTAGCGGGAGGCCCGTAGGGGATGAGCAGTTCTTC. The chain is built from TRBV9 and TRBJ2-1; 11 bases align to TRBD2. The germline V gene has CDR1 SGDLS and CDR2 YYNGEE. The V and J ends lost 2 bases and 8 bases, in that order; junction bases with no gene match: 18. The CDR3 covers 19 residues. Complete variable domain (other parts from reference TRBV9 and TRBJ2-1): DSGVTQTPKHLITATGQRVTLRCSPRSGDLSVYWYQQSLDQGLQFLIQYYNGEERAKGNILERFSAQQFPDLHSELNLSSLELGDSALYFCASSVTDPSGRPVGDEQFFGPGTRLTVL.

This chain joins TRBV15 and TRBJ2-3; the match to TRBD1 covers 8 bases. Per the germline V gene, CDR1 is LNHNV and CDR2 is YYDKDF (reference sequence). Losses at the gene ends were 7 bases for V and 3 bases for J; bases not matched to a gene: 9. This CDR3 contains 15 residues. CDR3 residues: CATKEIRGLTDTQYF. CDR3 sequence (DNA): TGTGCCACCAAGGAGATCAGGGGGCTGACAGATACGCAGTATTTT.

This clonotype appeared many times. The chain carries TRBV20-1 and TRBJ2-3, with 7 positions matching TRBD2. Germline lookup yields CDR1 DFQATT and CDR2 SNEGSKA (reference sequence). The CDR3 totals 18 residues. V gave up 0 bases and J gave up 3 bases; unmatched junction bases: 15. The CDR3 loop reads CSARDPALSGLPTDTQYF. The DNA of the CDR3 is TGCAGTGCTAGAGATCCAGCCCTTAGCGGGTTACCAACAGATACGCAGTATTTT.

This clonotype was found a few times. DNA for the CDR3: TGTGCCAGCAGGGACATCAAAATGAACACTGAAGCTTTCTTT. Translating gives CASRDIKMNTEAFF. The chain employs TRBV12-3 or TRBV12-4 and TRBJ1-1; TRBD1 is a possible D gene (5 bases). The CDR3 is 14 amino acids. V was shortened by 6 bases and J by 0 bases, with 11 bases between the two germline ends.

This clonotype was seen more than once but under ten times. The chain links TRBV11-2 to TRBJ1-1; TRBD1 matches at 7 bases. Losses at the gene ends were 9 bases for V and 7 bases for J; bases not matched to a gene: 5. From germline, CDR1 is SGHAT and CDR2 FQNNGV. The CDR3 is 11 residues long. The CDR3 sequence is CASSRGSEAFF. DNA of the CDR3: TGTGCCAGTTCCAGGGGGAGTGAAGCTTTCTTT.

The chain uses TRBV7-2 and TRBJ2-3, with 7 bases fitting TRBD1. Germline CDR1 is SGHTA and CDR2 is FQGNSA. CDR3 length equals 15 residues. Trimming took 5 bases from V and 4 from J; bases not matched to a gene: 9. CDR3 amino acids: CASSPSRQGPDTQYF. CDR3 in DNA: TGTGCCAGCAGCCCCTCCAGACAGGGCCCAGATACGCAGTATTTT. Full variable domain (outside the CDR3, taken from reference TRBV7-2 and TRBJ2-3): GAGVSQSPSNKVTEKGKDVELRCDPISGHTALYWYRQSLGQGLEFLIYFQGNSAPDKSGLPSDRFSAERTGGSVSTLTIQRTQQEDSAVYLCASSPSRQGPDTQYFGPGTRLTVL.

In the case of this clonotype: A much larger clone differs from this one at a single base, so this may be a read error. The J gene is TRBJ2-2, the V gene TRBV18, with unresolved D. V lost 2 bases and J 2 bases, leaving 9 bases between the germline ends. CDR1 and CDR2 from the germline V gene are KGHSH and LQKENI. The CDR3 spans 15 residues. The CDR3 spells CASSPTRVNTGELFF. Here the CDR3 DNA reads TGTGCCAGCTCACCAACACGAGTTAACACCGGGGAGCTGTTTTTT.

This clonotype has more than one count but fewer than ten. This chain joins TRBV5-1 and TRBJ2-1, with 8 nucleotides matching TRBD1. Trimming at V came to 6 bases and at J to 7 bases, leaving 15 bases not matched to a gene. CDR3 length equals 16 residues. Germline CDR1 SGHRS, CDR2 YFSETQ. The CDR3 sequence is CASTVARQGLVNEQFF. In nucleotides, the CDR3 is TGCGCCAGCACCGTAGCCCGACAGGGGTTAGTTAATGAGCAGTTCTTC.

Many counts were recorded for this clonotype. The rearrangement links TRBV27 to TRBJ2-5, with 8 nucleotides matching TRBD1. V was clipped by 1 base and J by 4 bases; unmatched bases: 5. The germline V gene encodes CDR1 MNHEY and CDR2 SMNVEV (reference sequence). CDR3 size: 15 residues. The CDR3 coding sequence is TGTGCCAGCAGTTTATTTCAGGGGGCGCGAGAGACCCAGTACTTC. Encoded protein: CASSLFQGARETQYF.

This clonotype was seen ten or more times. The chain employs TRBV11-2 and TRBJ2-7; perhaps D is TRBD1 or TRBD2 (6 bases each). V lost 5 bases and J lost 7, with 15 bases in between. Looked up from germline, CDR1 is SGHAT and CDR2 is FQNNGV. The CDR3 totals 13 residues. The DNA of the CDR3 is TGTGCCAGCAGCCTCGAGCAGGGGAGGGAGCAGTACGTC. It specifies CASSLEQGREQYV.

The sample holds a few counts of this clonotype. This sequence joins TRBV12-3 or TRBV12-4 and TRBJ2-7; 12 positions match TRBD2. The V and J ends lost 6 bases and 3 bases, in that order; junction bases with no gene match: 6. The CDR3 is 15 residues long. The CDR3 sequence: CASRAGTSGFYEQYF. The CDR3 DNA sequence: TGTGCCAGCAGGGCGGGGACTAGCGGGTTCTACGAGCAGTACTTC.

This clonotype was counted only a few times. The chain is built from TRBV18 and TRBJ2-7, with TRBD1 identical over 7 bases. Germline CDR1 is KGHSH and CDR2 is LQKENI. With 5 bases clipped from V and 3 bases from J, the junction kept 1 base outside the gene matches. The CDR3 runs 12 residues. CDR3 nucleotides: TGTGCCAGCTCAACAGGGGTCTACGAGCAGTACGTC. This codes for CASSTGVYEQYV.

This clonotype was seen at least ten times. This sequence joins TRBV7-6 and TRBJ2-1; D is undetermined. The CDR3 is made up of 13 amino acids. From germline, CDR1 is SGHVS and CDR2 FNYEAQ. Trimming cost V 5 bases and J 6 bases, with 11 bases left between them. Here the CDR3 reads CASSPLVFNEQFF. The CDR3 DNA is TGTGCCAGCAGCCCCCTTGTTTTCAATGAGCAGTTCTTC.

This clonotype was seen at least ten times. The chain joins TRBV7-9 to TRBJ2-7; the match to TRBD1 covers 11 bases. The CDR3 is 16 amino acids. Losses at the gene ends were 1 base for V and 6 bases for J; bases not matched to a gene: 8. CDR1 is SEHNR, CDR2 FQNEAQ, per germline (reference sequence). The chain's CDR3 is CASSLVATDRGPEQYF. CDR3 DNA sequence: TGTGCCAGCAGCTTAGTAGCCACGGACAGGGGGCCCGAGCAGTACTTC.

This clonotype appeared many times. The CDR3 is CASSHSSRVQYF. In nucleotides, the CDR3 is TGTGCCAGCAGCCATTCGTCGAGGGTCCAGTACTTC. V gene TRBV3-1 combines with J gene TRBJ2-5; TRBD2 might be the D (5 bases). CDR1 and CDR2 (germline): LGHDT, YNNKEL (reference sequence). V was pared by 3 bases and J by 10 bases, with 12 bases between. The CDR3 loop spans 12 amino acids.

This clonotype was seen a few times. J is TRBJ2-5 and V is TRBV4-1; 11 nucleotides match TRBD2. Trimming at V came to 1 base and at J to 5 bases, leaving 9 bases not matched to a gene. This CDR3 is 17 amino acids long. Germline V gene sequence: CDR1 MGHRA, CDR2 YSYEKL. CDR3 sequence reads: CASSQGVAGGPGETQYF. The CDR3 DNA reads TGCGCCAGCAGCCAAGGGGTAGCGGGGGGGCCGGGGGAGACCCAGTACTTC.

The V and J genes are TRBV2 and TRBJ1-1, with D hard to call. Per germline, CDR1 SNHLY and CDR2 FYNNEI. This CDR3 spans 13 amino acids. Trimming removed 8 bases from V and 2 bases from J, with 12 bases in between. The CDR3 spells CASGVEGNTEAFF. The CDR3 DNA reads TGTGCCAGCGGGGTTGAGGGAAACACTGAAGCTTTCTTT.

The chain combines TRBV6-1 with TRBJ2-5; the D gene is possibly TRBD1 (5 bases). Germline V gene data show CDR1 as MNHNS and CDR2 as SASEGT. The CDR3 consists of 13 residues. The V gene lost 5 bases and the J gene lost 7 bases, with 14 bases spanning the gap. The DNA for the CDR3 is TGTGCCAGCAGTACCCCGGGCCAGGGGACCCAGTACTTC. Protein: CASSTPGQGTQYF.

This clonotype was found many times. The rearrangement joins TRBV12-3 or TRBV12-4 to TRBJ2-7; D gene unclear. The CDR3 sequence is 13 residues long. Trimming pared 1 base from V and 4 bases from J, leaving 8 bases between. The CDR3 region has the DNA TGTGCCAGCAGTTTAGAGTTAAGGTACGAGCAGTACGTC. Amino acids: CASSLELRYEQYV.